These 21 T cell receptor beta chains originate from one sample sequenced in a study of T cell responses to AZD1222 COVID-19 vaccine. The assay was immunoSEQ multiplex PCR, and TCRdb's table has in-frame clones only and misses some. The repertoire consists of about 130,000 clones, with more than 85% occurring once and the leading ten covering around 3.1%. The sequencing used peripheral blood, collected on day 0 of AZD1222 vaccination. The receptors derive from an adult in good health.

The genes are TRBV29-1 and TRBJ2-1, with a possible D match to TRBD2 (5 bases). Trimming shortened V by 0 bases and J by 6 bases, and 15 bases separated the two germline ends. This CDR3 region has 15 residues. Germline values: CDR1 SQVTM, CDR2 ANQGSEA. The CDR3 region is CSVEDFTTRGNEQFF. The CDR3, as DNA: TGCAGCGTTGAAGATTTCACAACACGGGGCAATGAGCAGTTCTTC.

CDR3 in amino acids: CASSLGLAGRSYEQYF. CDR3 nucleotides: TGCGCCAGCAGCCTCGGACTAGCGGGCCGGTCCTACGAGCAGTACTTC. V usage is TRBV4-3 and J usage is TRBJ2-7, with 11 bases lining up with TRBD2. V lost 4 bases and J lost 1; bases outside the gene matches: 6. This CDR3 spans 16 amino acids. Germline assignment: CDR1 LGHNA and CDR2 YSLEER.

The DNA of the CDR3 is TGTGCCAGCAGTTTAGAAATGCACTATGGCTACACCTTC. Residues: CASSLEMHYGYTF. The chain joins TRBV12-3 or TRBV12-4 to TRBJ1-2; D is unresolved. The CDR3 contains 13 residues. The V end lost 1 base, the J end lost 3 bases, and 6 bases lay between the germline ends.

V usage is TRBV15 and J usage is TRBJ1-5; D is uncertain. This CDR3 has 13 residues. CDR1 and CDR2 (germline): LNHNV, YYDKDF (reference sequence). Trimming left V 0 bases short and J 5 bases short, with 5 bases between. Here the CDR3 DNA reads TGTGCCACCAGCAGAGATTCCGATCAGCCCCAGCATTTT. Its translation is CATSRDSDQPQHF.

The V call is TRBV7-2, the J call TRBJ2-5; D unresolved. The length of the CDR3 is 14 residues. Trimming stripped 6 bases from V and 5 bases from J, with 16 bases between. Per the germline V gene, CDR1 is SGHTA and CDR2 is FQGNSA. The CDR3 loop reads CASRSGPPGETQYF. The CDR3 bases are TGTGCCAGCAGATCTGGACCTCCCGGCGAGACCCAGTACTTC.

This clone was found once. The genes are TRBV5-1 and TRBJ1-2, with 9 nucleotides matching TRBD1. V lost 4 bases and J lost 2; bases outside the gene matches: 6. This CDR3 has 15 residues. The V gene's germline CDR1 is SGHRS and CDR2 YFSETQ. The CDR3: CASSPGGTGNYGYTF. In nucleotides, the CDR3 is TGCGCCAGCAGCCCGGGGGGGACAGGGAACTATGGCTACACCTTC.

The V call is TRBV28, the J call TRBJ1-5; TRBD1 might be the D (5 bases). The length of the CDR3 is 16 residues. Trimming took off 7 bases at V and 0 bases at J, with 16 bases between the two ends. CDR1 MDHEN and CDR2 SYDVKM come from the germline V gene. DNA of the CDR3: TGTGCCAGCAACCCCCGGGGCCCTGCTAGCAATCAGCCCCAGCATTTT. Its protein is CASNPRGPASNQPQHF.

The chain combines TRBV6-5 with TRBJ1-6; D unresolved. The CDR3 totals 13 residues. Trimming cost V 7 bases and J 10 bases, with 14 bases left between them. Per the germline V gene, CDR1 is MNHEY and CDR2 is SVGAGI. CDR3 sequence: CASIGPGISPLHF. The CDR3 DNA reads TGTGCCAGCATTGGACCGGGGATATCACCCCTCCACTTT.

V and J are TRBV19 and TRBJ1-1; D gene unclear. CDR1 is LNHDA, CDR2 SQIVND, per germline (reference sequence). The V end was cut by 4 bases, the J end by 6 bases, with 12 bases between. There are 13 residues in the CDR3. The chain's CDR3 is CASSTHGLSEAFF. In DNA, the CDR3 is TGTGCCAGTAGTACACACGGCCTCTCTGAAGCTTTCTTT.

The chain recombines TRBV6-2 or TRBV6-3 with TRBJ1-5; D unclear. CDR3 length equals 12 residues. Between the trimmed V and J ends, which lost 3 bases and 5 bases, there was a span of 5 bases. Germline CDR1 MNHEY, CDR2 SVGEGT. CDR3 DNA sequence: TGTGCCAGCAGTTATGGGGATCAGCCCCAGCATTTT. It is translated as CASSYGDQPQHF.

The chain carries TRBV3-1 (or the pseudogene TRBV3-2) and TRBJ2-2; 13 bases align to TRBD2. The CDR3 has 18 amino acids. V shed 5 bases and J 1 base; nucleotides not matched to a gene: 7. The V gene's germline CDR1 is LGHDT and CDR2 YNNKEL (reference sequence). CDR3 DNA sequence: TGTGCCAGCAGCTCCTCGGGACTAGCGGGACAGAACACCGGGGAGCTGTTTTTT. Protein product: CASSSSGLAGQNTGELFF.

V usage is TRBV9 and J usage is TRBJ1-2, with 9 bases aligning to TRBD1. Germline V CDR1 and CDR2: SGDLS, YYNGEE. This CDR3 contains 15 residues. V was clipped by 6 bases and J by 4 bases; unmatched bases: 10. The CDR3 is CASTGTGRSPYGYTF. The CDR3 coding sequence is TGTGCCAGCACCGGGACAGGGCGGTCCCCCTATGGCTACACCTTC.

The chain couples TRBV18 to TRBJ1-1; possibly TRBD1 for D (5 bases). V was shortened by 3 bases and J by 5 bases, with 13 bases between the two germline ends. The germline gives CDR1 KGHSH, CDR2 LQKENI. This CDR3 has 14 amino acids. The CDR3 loop reads CASSPAVGETEAFF. CDR3 in DNA: TGTGCCAGCTCACCGGCAGTAGGGGAAACTGAAGCTTTCTTT.

On this clone itself: This specimen includes other DNA sequences encoding the same CDR3. The V gene is TRBV19, the J gene TRBJ1-1; 8 nucleotides match TRBD1. Germline V gene data show CDR1 as LNHDA and CDR2 as SQIVND (reference sequence). The CDR3 extends over 14 amino acids. V was pared by 3 bases and J by 2 bases, with 2 bases of the junction left unmatched. CDR3 in amino acids: CASSISGGNTEAFF. Here the CDR3 DNA reads TGTGCCAGTAGTATTTCAGGGGGCAACACTGAAGCTTTCTTT.

This chain uses TRBV5-1 with TRBJ2-2; 10 nucleotides align to TRBD1. The CDR3 runs to 14 residues. The germline gives CDR1 SGHRS, CDR2 YFSETQ. Germline trimming cut 5 bases from V and 4 bases from J; bases unmatched to any gene: 2. The CDR3 is CASRGQGGTGELFF. CDR3 DNA sequence: TGCGCCAGCAGAGGACAGGGGGGCACCGGGGAGCTGTTTTTT.

This clone appeared a single time. Here the CDR3 reads CASRRQGRTDTQYF. The CDR3 DNA reads as TGTGCCAGCAGGCGACAGGGGCGCACAGATACGCAGTATTTT. This chain uses TRBV11-2 with TRBJ2-3; TRBD1 matches 8 bases. The trim removed 6 bases at V and 1 base at J, leaving 3 bases unmatched. Germline assignment: CDR1 SGHAT and CDR2 FQNNGV. The CDR3 runs 14 residues.

This clone has only one observation. V and J are TRBV6-1 and TRBJ1-6, with D possibly TRBD1 on 5 matching bases. With 2 bases removed from V and 19 bases from J, the gap between germline ends came to 18 bases. In germline, CDR1 is MNHNS, CDR2 SASEGT. The CDR3 totals 13 residues. The CDR3 reads CASSEIEAGQFHF. Here the CDR3 DNA reads TGTGCCAGCAGTGAAATTGAGGCAGGACAATTTCACTTT.

V and J are TRBV9 and TRBJ2-1; D is perhaps TRBD1 (6 bases). The CDR3 extends over 15 amino acids. V shed 7 bases and J shed 4 bases, with 18 bases lying between them. CDR1 SGDLS and CDR2 YYNGEE come from the germline V gene. This CDR3 is CASGPSGARYNEQFF. In DNA form, the CDR3 reads TGTGCCAGCGGTCCCTCAGGGGCGCGATACAATGAGCAGTTCTTC.

The J gene is TRBJ2-3, the V gene TRBV7-3, with D possibly matching TRBD1 (5 bases). Trimming took off 5 bases at V and 6 bases at J, with 9 bases between the two ends. The CDR3 runs 12 residues. Germline V CDR1 and CDR2: SGHTA, FQGTGA. CDR3 in amino acids: CASSQWGDTQYF. CDR3 nucleotide sequence: TGTGCCAGCAGCCAATGGGGCGATACGCAGTATTTT.

V is TRBV28 and J is TRBJ2-1, with a tentative D call TRBD2 (7 bases). The CDR3 is 15 residues long. V dropped 4 bases and J dropped 8 bases, with 18 bases sitting between them. Germline V gene lookup returns CDR1 MDHEN and CDR2 SYDVKM. The DNA of the CDR3 is TGTGCCAGCAGTTCCACGGGGGGCTCAGGGTATGAGCAGTTCTTC. Its protein is CASSSTGGSGYEQFF.

The chain couples TRBV5-1 to TRBJ2-7, with 8 bases fitting TRBD2. V shed 3 bases, J shed 7 bases, and the junction held 9 bases outside the gene matches. The CDR3 is 14 amino acids. Germline-derived CDR1 and CDR2 are SGHRS and YFSETQ. For the CDR3, the DNA is TGCGCCAGCAGCTGGGTAGGTAGCGGGAAGGAGCAGTACTTC. This gives the protein CASSWVGSGKEQYF.